A single sample gave rise to the 4 T cell receptor beta chains below, sequenced in a study of Graves' ophthalmopathy and Graves' hyperthyroidism (dated by TCRdb to 2016 to 2018). Sequencing relied on an Illumina HiSeq 2000. For repertoire sequencing, the TCR beta CDR3 regions were amplified from RNA transcripts. The first round of RT-PCR was done with HTBI primers and the Qiagen OneStep RT-PCR kit, and was followed by a second round of multiplex PCR, then size selection and purification. Using fastp trimming at Q25 and MiXCR clonotype assembly, TCRdb reanalyzed the public sequencing data and kept in-frame beta chains. Rows merge per CDR3 protein into single entries with the most common DNA and genes. The sample table shows hundreds of thousands of distinct CDR3 sequences, and 20% to 25% are seen once. Of the sample, around 6.5% falls within the top ten clones. The sample consisted of peripheral blood. The origin of the receptors is a woman aged 18-29 years with stable Graves' hyperthyroidism. Some clones in this sample may be carry-over from other donors' samples. Donor details come from another sample of the same person, matched by shared clones.

Ten or more counts support this clonotype. The rearrangement joins TRBV2 to TRBJ2-2, with 10 bases aligning to TRBD2. Germline trimming cut 5 bases from V and 1 base from J; bases unmatched to any gene: 10. Germline V CDR1 and CDR2: SNHLY, FYNNEI. This CDR3 is 18 amino acids long. CDR3 sequence reads: CASSSPGGLAKNTGELFF. Here the CDR3 DNA reads TGTGCCAGCAGTTCCCCCGGGGGACTAGCGAAGAACACCGGGGAGCTGTTTTTT.

This clonotype appeared a few times. The V call is TRBV30, the J call TRBJ2-2, with no clear D. The V and J ends lost 0 bases and 1 base respectively, with 6 bases between them. The V gene's germline CDR1 is GTSNPN and CDR2 SVGIG (reference sequence). The CDR3 is 14 amino acids. CDR3 bases: TGTGCCTGGAGTGTCTTCGAGAACACCGGGGAGCTGTTTTTT. Protein sequence: CAWSVFENTGELFF.

V usage is TRBV6-7 and J usage is TRBJ2-2, with 9 bases aligning to TRBD2. TRBV6-7 is assigned to the ORF class and has an uncertain function. J gave up 1 base and V 0 bases, and 12 bases lay outside the gene matches. This CDR3 region has 20 residues. The CDR3 here is CASSYSSSSGGPQNTGELFF. CDR3 in DNA: TGTGCCAGCAGTTACTCGAGTTCGAGCGGGGGGCCTCAGAACACCGGGGAGCTGTTTTTT.

This rearrangement joins TRBV12-3 or TRBV12-4 to TRBJ2-5; 7 positions agree with TRBD2. CDR3 length: 15 residues. V dropped 5 bases and J dropped 2; count of bases not matched to a gene: 8. CDR3 coding DNA: TGTGCCAGCAGTCGTGGGGGGGTTGGACAAGAGACCCAGTACTTC. Amino acid sequence: CASSRGGVGQETQYF.